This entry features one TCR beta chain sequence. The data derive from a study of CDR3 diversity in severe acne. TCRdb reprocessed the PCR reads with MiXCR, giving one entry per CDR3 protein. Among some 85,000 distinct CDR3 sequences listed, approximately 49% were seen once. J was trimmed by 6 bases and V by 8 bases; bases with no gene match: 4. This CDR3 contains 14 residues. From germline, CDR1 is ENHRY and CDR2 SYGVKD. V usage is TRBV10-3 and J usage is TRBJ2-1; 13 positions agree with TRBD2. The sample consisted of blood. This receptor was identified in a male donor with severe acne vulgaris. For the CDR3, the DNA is TGTGCCATCCGAACTAGCGGGAGGGCCAATGAGCAGTTCTTC. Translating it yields CAIRTSGRANEQFF.